These 7 T cell receptor beta chains were sequenced from one sample in a study of T cell responses to AZD1222 COVID-19 vaccine. TCRdb's table, derived via immunoSEQ multiplex PCR, lists solely in-frame clones and lacks some. The sample has about 170,000 clones, approximately 94% seen once; the top ten hold 2.6%. The source material was peripheral blood, sampled on day 0 of AZD1222 vaccination. The receptors here all came from an adult in good health.

This chain links TRBV11-2 with TRBJ1-6; no reliable D call. CDR3 size: 13 residues. Germline V CDR1 and CDR2: SGHAT, FQNNGV. Between the trimmed V and J ends, which lost 2 bases and 10 bases, there was a span of 9 bases. The CDR3 reads CASSLTTKSPLHF. The CDR3 DNA is TGTGCCAGCAGCTTAACTACCAAGTCACCCCTCCACTTT.

The V call is TRBV28, the J call TRBJ1-5; TRBD1 might be the D (6 bases). The V gene lost 7 bases and the J gene lost 0 bases, with 13 bases spanning the gap. The CDR3 sequence is 15 residues long. From germline, CDR1 is MDHEN and CDR2 SYDVKM. CDR3 protein: CASTSQGYSNQPQHF. CDR3 nucleotide sequence: TGTGCCAGCACCTCACAGGGCTATAGCAATCAGCCCCAGCATTTT.

As to this clone: Within the sample, other DNA sequences also encode this same CDR3. The chain combines TRBV7-2 with TRBJ1-3; D is ambiguous. CDR1 is SGHTA, CDR2 FQGNSA, per germline. This CDR3 has 14 amino acids. V lost 1 base and J 0 bases, leaving 4 bases between the germline ends. The CDR3 loop reads CASSLGGSGNTIYF. The CDR3 DNA follows: TGTGCCAGCAGCTTAGGGGGCTCTGGAAACACCATATATTTT.

This sequence joins TRBV2 and TRBJ1-1; D is undetermined. This CDR3 comprises 13 residues. Germline values: CDR1 SNHLY, CDR2 FYNNEI. V gave up 7 bases and J gave up 2 bases, with 11 bases separating them. The CDR3: CASNPGPNTEAFF. DNA of the CDR3: TGTGCCAGCAATCCCGGACCAAACACTGAAGCTTTCTTT.

The chain recombines TRBV3-1 (or the pseudogene TRBV3-2) with TRBJ2-5; D is ambiguous. The CDR3 spans 17 residues. Germline V gene lookup returns CDR1 LGHDT and CDR2 YNNKEL (reference sequence). V was cut by 7 bases and J by 1 base, with 22 bases left in between. CDR3 amino acids: CASNSPLSGPVQETQYF. The CDR3 nucleotides read TGTGCCAGCAACTCTCCCCTCTCCGGACCCGTCCAAGAGACCCAGTACTTC.

The rearrangement links TRBV5-1 to TRBJ2-3; 10 bases match TRBD2. The CDR3 is 14 residues long. Germline V lookup: CDR1 SGHRS, CDR2 YFSETQ. J gave up 5 bases and V 4 bases, and 4 bases lay outside the gene matches. Here the CDR3 DNA reads TGCGCCAGCAGCCCAGGGACTAGCGTAGATACGCAGTATTTT. Encoded protein: CASSPGTSVDTQYF.

This clone occurred a few times. The chain is built from TRBV5-1 and TRBJ2-5; possibly TRBD2 for D (6 bases). Germline V lookup: CDR1 SGHRS, CDR2 YFSETQ. CDR3 size: 14 residues. The V and J ends lost 4 bases and 5 bases respectively, with 15 bases between them. The CDR3 DNA is TGCGCCAGCAGCCAGGGACTGAAGACGGAGACCCAGTACTTC. Protein product: CASSQGLKTETQYF.